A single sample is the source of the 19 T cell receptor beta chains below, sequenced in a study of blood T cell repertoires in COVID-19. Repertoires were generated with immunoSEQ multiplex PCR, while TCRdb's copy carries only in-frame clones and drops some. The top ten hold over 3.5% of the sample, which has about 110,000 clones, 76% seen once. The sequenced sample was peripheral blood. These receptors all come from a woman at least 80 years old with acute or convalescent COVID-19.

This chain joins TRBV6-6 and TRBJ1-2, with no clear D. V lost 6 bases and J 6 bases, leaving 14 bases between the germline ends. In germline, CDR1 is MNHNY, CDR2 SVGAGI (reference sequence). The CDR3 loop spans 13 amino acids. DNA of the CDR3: TGTGCCAGCAGCCCGTTGGAGGCTCATGGCTACACCTTC. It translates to CASSPLEAHGYTF.

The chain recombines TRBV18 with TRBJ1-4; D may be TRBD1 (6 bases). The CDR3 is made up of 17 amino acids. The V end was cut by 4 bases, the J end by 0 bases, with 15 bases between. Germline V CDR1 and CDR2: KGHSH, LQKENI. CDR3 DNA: TGTGCCAGCTCACAACAGAACAGGGCGGCAACTAATGAAAAACTGTTTTTT. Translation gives CASSQQNRAATNEKLFF.

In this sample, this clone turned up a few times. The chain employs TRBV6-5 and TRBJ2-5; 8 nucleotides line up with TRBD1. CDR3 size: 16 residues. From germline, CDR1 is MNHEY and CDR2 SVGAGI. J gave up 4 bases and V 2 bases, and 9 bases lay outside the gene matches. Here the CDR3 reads CASSYPSQGAVETQYF. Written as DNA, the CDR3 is TGTGCCAGCAGTTACCCTTCTCAGGGGGCGGTAGAGACCCAGTACTTC.

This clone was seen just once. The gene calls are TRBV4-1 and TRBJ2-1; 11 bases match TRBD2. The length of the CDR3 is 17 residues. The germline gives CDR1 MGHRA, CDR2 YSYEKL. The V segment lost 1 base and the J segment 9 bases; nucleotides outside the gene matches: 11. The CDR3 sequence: CASSQAPVAGGPIEQFF. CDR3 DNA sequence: TGCGCCAGCAGCCAAGCCCCGGTAGCGGGAGGGCCAATTGAGCAGTTCTTC.

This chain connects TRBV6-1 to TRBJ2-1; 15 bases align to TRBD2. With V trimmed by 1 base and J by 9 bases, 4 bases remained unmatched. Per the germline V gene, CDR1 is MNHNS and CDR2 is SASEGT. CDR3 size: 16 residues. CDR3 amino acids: CASSEVWGLAGGEQFF. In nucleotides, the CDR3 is TGTGCCAGCAGTGAAGTTTGGGGACTAGCGGGGGGTGAGCAGTTCTTC.

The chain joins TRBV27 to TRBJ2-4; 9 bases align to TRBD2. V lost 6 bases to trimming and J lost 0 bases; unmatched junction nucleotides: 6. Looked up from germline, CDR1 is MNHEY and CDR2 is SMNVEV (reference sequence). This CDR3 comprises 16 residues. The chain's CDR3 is CASSLAGMLAKNIQYF. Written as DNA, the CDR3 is TGTGCCAGCAGCCTAGCGGGGATGCTAGCCAAAAACATTCAGTACTTC.

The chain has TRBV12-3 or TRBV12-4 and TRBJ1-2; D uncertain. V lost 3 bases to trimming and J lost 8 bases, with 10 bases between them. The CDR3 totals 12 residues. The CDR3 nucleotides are TGTGCCAGCAGTTTTGGGGAGATAGGCTACACCTTC. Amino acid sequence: CASSFGEIGYTF.

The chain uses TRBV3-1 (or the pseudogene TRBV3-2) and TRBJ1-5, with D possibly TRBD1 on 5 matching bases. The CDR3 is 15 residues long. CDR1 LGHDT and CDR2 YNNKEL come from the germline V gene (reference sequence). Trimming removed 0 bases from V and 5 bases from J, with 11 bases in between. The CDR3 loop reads CASSQDGRVYQPQHF. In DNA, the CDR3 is TGTGCCAGCAGCCAAGACGGCAGGGTTTATCAGCCCCAGCATTTT.

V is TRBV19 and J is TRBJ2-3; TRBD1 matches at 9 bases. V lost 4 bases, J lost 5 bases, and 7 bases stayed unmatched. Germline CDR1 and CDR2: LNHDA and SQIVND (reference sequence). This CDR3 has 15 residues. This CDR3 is CASSRGQGKGDTQYF. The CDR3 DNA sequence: TGTGCCAGTAGTAGAGGACAGGGGAAGGGAGATACGCAGTATTTT. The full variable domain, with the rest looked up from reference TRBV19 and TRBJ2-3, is DGGITQSPKYLFRKEGQNVTLSCEQNLNHDAMYWYRQDPGQGLRLIYYSQIVNDFQKGDIAEGYSVSREKKESFPLTVTSAQKNPTAFYLCASSRGQGKGDTQYFGPGTRLTVL.

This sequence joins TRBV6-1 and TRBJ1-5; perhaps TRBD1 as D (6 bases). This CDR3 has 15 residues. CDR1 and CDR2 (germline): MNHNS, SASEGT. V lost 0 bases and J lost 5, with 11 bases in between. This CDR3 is CASSEAGGGHQPQHF. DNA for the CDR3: TGTGCCAGCAGTGAAGCGGGGGGGGGCCATCAGCCCCAGCATTTT.

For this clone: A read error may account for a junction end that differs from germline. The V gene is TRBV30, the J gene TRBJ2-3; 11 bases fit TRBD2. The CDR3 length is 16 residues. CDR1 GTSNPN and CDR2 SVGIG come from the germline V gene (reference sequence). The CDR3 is CAWIARLDLAGGTFGF. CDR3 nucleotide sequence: TGTGCCTGGATAGCGCGCCTAGATCTAGCGGGAGGTACCTTCGGTTTT.

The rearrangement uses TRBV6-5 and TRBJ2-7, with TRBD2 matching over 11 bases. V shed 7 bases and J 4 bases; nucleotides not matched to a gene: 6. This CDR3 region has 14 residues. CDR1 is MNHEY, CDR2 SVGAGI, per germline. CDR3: CASILSGGAYEQYF. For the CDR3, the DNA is TGTGCCAGCATTCTTAGCGGGGGGGCTTACGAGCAGTACTTC.

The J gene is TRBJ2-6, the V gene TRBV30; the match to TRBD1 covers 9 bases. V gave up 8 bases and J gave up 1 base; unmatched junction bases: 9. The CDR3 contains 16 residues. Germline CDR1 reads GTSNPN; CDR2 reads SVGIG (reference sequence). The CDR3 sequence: CAGRDRVLSGANVLTF. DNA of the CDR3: TGTGCCGGTCGGGACAGGGTTCTTTCTGGGGCCAACGTCCTGACTTTC.

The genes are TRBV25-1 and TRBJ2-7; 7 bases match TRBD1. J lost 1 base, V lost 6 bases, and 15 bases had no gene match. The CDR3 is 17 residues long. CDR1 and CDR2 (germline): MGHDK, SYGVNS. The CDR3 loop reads CASSDLTLGDSSYEQYF. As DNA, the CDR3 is TGTGCCAGCAGCGACTTGACCTTGGGGGACAGTTCCTACGAGCAGTACTTC.

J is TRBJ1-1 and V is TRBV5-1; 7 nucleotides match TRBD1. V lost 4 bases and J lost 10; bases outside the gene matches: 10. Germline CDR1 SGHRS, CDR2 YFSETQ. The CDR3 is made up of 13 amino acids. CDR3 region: CASSPDRVDRAFF. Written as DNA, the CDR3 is TGCGCCAGCAGCCCTGACAGGGTAGATCGAGCTTTCTTT.

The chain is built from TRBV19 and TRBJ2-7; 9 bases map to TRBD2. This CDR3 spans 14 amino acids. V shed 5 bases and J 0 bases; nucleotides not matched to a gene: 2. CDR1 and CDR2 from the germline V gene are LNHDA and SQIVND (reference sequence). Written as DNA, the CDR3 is TGTGCCAGTAGTTGGACTAGCGCCTCCTACGAGCAGTACTTC. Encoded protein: CASSWTSASYEQYF.

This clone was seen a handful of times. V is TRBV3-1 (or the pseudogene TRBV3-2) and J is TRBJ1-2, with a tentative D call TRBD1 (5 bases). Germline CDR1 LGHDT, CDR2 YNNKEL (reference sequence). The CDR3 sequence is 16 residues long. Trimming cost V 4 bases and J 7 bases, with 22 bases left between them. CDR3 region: CASSPFYDQGLGGYTF. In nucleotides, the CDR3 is TGTGCCAGCAGCCCTTTTTACGATCAGGGTTTGGGTGGCTACACCTTC.

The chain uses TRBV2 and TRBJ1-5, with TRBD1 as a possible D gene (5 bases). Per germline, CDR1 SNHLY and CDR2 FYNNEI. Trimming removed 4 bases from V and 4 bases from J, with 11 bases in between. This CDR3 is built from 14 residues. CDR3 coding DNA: TGTGCCAGCAGTGTATATCAGGGTAATCAGCCCCAGCATTTT. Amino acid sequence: CASSVYQGNQPQHF.

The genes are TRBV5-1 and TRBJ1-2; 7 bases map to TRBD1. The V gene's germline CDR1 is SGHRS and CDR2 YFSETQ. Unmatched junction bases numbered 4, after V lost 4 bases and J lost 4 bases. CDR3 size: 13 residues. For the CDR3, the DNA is TGCGCCAGCAGCATTGGACAGGTCTATGGCTACACCTTC. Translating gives CASSIGQVYGYTF.